A single T cell receptor (beta chain) is shown here with its context. The antigen is unknown. This sample is drawn from a study of T cell repertoires in cytomegalovirus infection. Across the whole study: Public TCR beta signatures provided an indication of both CMV infection and a matching HLA type.

MiXCR was run by TCRdb on the reads, yielding one entry per CDR3 protein. Of roughly 300,000 distinct CDR3 sequences detected, 9% to 9.5% appear once; the ten largest clones hold approximately 4.5%. The CDR3 is 13 amino acids. The ends lost 7 bases at V and 6 bases at J; junction bases unmatched: 7. Looked up from germline, CDR1 is SEHNR and CDR2 is FQNEAQ (reference sequence). General study points: In two of eight donors, the top clonotype was HLA-C-restricted CMV-specific. Of the TCR beta families, the public ones yielded a cumulative frequency that identified carriers of CMV plus the relevant HLA.

The chain joins TRBV7-9 to TRBJ2-7, with 9 bases fitting TRBD2. The sequencing input was PBMCs. This sequence originates from a human donor in good health (CMV status not recorded). Some clones in this sample may be carry-over from other donors' samples. CDR3 coding DNA: TGTGCCAGCACCCTTAGCGGGAGTGGCGAGCAGTACTTC. This gives the protein CASTLSGSGEQYF. Combining the CDR3 with reference TRBV7-9 and TRBJ2-7 gives the whole variable domain DTGVSQNPRHKITKRGQNVTFRCDPISEHNRLYWYRQTLGQGPEFLTYFQNEAQLEKSRLLSDRFSAERPKGSFSTLEIQRTEQGDSAMYLCASTLSGSGEQYFGPGTRLTVT.